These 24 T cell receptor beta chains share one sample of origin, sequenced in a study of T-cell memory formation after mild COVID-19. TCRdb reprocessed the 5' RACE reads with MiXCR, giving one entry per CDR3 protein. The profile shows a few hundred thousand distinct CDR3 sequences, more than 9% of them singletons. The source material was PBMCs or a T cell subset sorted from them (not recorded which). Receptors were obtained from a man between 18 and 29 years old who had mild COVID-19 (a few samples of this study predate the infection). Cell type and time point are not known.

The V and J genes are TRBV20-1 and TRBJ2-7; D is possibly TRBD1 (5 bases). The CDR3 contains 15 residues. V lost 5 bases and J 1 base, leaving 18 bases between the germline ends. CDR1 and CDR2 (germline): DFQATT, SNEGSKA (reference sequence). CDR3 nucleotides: TGCAGTGCTTTAAAGGTTGACAGTTTTTCCTACGAGCAGTACTTC. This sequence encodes CSALKVDSFSYEQYF.

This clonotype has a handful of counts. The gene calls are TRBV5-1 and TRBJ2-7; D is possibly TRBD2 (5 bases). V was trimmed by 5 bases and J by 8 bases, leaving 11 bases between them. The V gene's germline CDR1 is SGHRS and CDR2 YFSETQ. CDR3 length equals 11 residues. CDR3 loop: CASRAGLQQYF. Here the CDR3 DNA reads TGCGCCAGCAGGGCGGGTCTGCAGCAGTACTTC.

Here the CDR3 DNA reads TGTGCCAGCAGTGCCGTGCTTAGCAATCAGCCCCAGCATTTT. It codes for CASSAVLSNQPQHF. This chain links TRBV6-5 with TRBJ1-5; D gene ambiguous. Germline V gives CDR1 MNHEY, CDR2 SVGAGI. The V end lost 5 bases, the J end lost 0 bases, and 8 bases lay between the germline ends. The length of the CDR3 is 14 residues.

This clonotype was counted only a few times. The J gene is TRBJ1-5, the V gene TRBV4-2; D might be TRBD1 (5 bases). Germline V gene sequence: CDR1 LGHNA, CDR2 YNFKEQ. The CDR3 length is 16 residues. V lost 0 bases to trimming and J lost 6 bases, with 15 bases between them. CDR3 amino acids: CASSQDNRQTGQPQHF. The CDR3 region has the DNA TGTGCCAGCAGCCAAGATAACCGACAGACTGGTCAGCCCCAGCATTTT.

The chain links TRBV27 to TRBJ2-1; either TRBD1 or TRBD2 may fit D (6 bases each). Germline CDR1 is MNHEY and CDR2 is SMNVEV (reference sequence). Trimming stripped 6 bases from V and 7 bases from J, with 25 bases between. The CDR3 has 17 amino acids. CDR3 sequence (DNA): TGTGCCAGCAGCCTTCCTTCGGGGGCTCTCCCCGGGAATGAGCAGTTCTTC. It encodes CASSLPSGALPGNEQFF.

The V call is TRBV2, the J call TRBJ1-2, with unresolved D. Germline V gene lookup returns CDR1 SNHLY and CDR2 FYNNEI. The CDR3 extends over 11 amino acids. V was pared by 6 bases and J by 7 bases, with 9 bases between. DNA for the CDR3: TGTGCCAGCAGAAGAAACAGTGGCTACACCTTC. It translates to CASRRNSGYTF.

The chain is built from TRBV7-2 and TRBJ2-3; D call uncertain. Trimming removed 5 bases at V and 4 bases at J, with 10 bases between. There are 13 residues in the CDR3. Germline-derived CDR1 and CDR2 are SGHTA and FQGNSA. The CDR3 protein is CASSTYSADTQYF. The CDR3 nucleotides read TGTGCCAGCAGCACTTACAGCGCAGATACGCAGTATTTT.

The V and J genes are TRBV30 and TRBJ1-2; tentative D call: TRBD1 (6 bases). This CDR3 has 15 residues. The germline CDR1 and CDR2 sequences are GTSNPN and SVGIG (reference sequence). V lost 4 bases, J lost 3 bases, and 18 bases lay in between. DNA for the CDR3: TGTGCCTGGATTCAAGTGGGGGGCCACTACTATGGCTACACCTTC. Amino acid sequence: CAWIQVGGHYYGYTF.

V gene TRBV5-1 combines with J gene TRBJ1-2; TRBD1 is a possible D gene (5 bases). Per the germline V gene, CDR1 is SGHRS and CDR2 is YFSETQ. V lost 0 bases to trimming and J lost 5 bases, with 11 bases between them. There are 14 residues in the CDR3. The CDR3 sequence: CASSLGQRDYGYTF. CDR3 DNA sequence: TGCGCCAGCAGCTTGGGACAGAGAGATTATGGCTACACCTTC.

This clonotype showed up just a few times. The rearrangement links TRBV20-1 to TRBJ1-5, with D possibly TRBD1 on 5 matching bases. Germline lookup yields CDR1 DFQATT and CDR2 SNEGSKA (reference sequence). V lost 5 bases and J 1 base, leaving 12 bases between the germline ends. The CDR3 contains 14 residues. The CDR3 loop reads CSAGSRQSNQPQHF. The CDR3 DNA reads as TGCAGTGCTGGATCCCGACAGAGCAATCAGCCCCAGCATTTT.

Here the CDR3 DNA reads TGTGCCAGCAGTTACGACAGGGGGGGCACTGAAGCTTTCTTT. Translating it yields CASSYDRGGTEAFF. This rearrangement joins TRBV6-2 or TRBV6-3 to TRBJ1-1; TRBD1 agrees at 9 bases. The CDR3 is 14 residues long. V was pared by 2 bases and J by 4 bases, with 2 bases of the junction left unmatched. Germline lookup yields CDR1 MNHEY and CDR2 SVGEGT.

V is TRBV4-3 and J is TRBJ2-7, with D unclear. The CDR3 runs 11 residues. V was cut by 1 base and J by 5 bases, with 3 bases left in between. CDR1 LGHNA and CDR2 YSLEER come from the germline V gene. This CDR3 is CASSQGDEQYV. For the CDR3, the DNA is TGCGCCAGCAGCCAAGGGGACGAGCAGTACGTC.

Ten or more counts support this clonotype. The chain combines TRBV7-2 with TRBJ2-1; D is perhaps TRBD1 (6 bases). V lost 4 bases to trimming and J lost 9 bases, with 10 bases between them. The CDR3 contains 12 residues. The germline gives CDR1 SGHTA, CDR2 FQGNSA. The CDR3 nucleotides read TGTGCCAGCAGCTCACAGGGCATTGAGCAGTTCTTC. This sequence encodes CASSSQGIEQFF.

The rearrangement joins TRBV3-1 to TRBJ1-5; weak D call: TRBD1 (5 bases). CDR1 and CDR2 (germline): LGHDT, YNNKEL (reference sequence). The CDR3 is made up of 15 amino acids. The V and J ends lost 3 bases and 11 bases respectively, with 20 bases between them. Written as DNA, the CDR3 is TGTGCCAGCAGCCAGGGGGGGTTGCTGAATTCGGCCCAGCATTTT. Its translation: CASSQGGLLNSAQHF.

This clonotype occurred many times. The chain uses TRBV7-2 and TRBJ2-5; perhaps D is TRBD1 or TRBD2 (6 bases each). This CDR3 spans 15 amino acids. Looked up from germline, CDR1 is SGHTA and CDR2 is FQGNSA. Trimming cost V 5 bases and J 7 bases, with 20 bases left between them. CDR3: CASSPTGTRRGTQYF. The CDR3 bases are TGTGCCAGCAGCCCCACCGGGACTCGCAGGGGGACCCAGTACTTC.

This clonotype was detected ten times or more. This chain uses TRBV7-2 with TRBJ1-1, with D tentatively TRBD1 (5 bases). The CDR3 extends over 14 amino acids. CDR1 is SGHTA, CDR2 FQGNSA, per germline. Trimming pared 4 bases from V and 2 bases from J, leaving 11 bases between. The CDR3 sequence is CASSWGRSNTEAFF. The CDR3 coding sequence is TGTGCCAGCAGCTGGGGACGGAGCAACACTGAAGCTTTCTTT.

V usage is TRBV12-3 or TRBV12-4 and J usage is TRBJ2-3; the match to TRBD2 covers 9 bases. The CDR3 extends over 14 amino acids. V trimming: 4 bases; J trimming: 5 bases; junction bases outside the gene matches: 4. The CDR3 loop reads CASSYRTSVDTQYF. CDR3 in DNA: TGTGCCAGCAGTTATCGGACTAGCGTAGATACGCAGTATTTT.

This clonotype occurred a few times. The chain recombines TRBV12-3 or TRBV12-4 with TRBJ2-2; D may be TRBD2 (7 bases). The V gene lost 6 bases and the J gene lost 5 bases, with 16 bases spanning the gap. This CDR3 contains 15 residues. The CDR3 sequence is CASSPRGGNTGELFF. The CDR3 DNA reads TGTGCCAGCAGCCCTAGGGGGGGCAATACCGGGGAGCTGTTTTTT.

The CDR3 sequence is CASGGYQPQHF. CDR3 nucleotide sequence: TGTGCCAGTGGAGGGTATCAGCCCCAGCATTTT. V is TRBV19 and J is TRBJ1-5; no clear D. The germline V gene has CDR1 LNHDA and CDR2 SQIVND (reference sequence). CDR3 length: 11 residues. V was pared by 8 bases and J by 5 bases, with 7 bases between.

CDR3 DNA sequence: TGTGCCTGGAGCGCGACAGGGGGCGCGTACGGCTACACCTTC. Translation gives CAWSATGGAYGYTF. The chain has TRBV30 and TRBJ1-2; 10 bases match TRBD1. V was clipped by 3 bases and J by 8 bases; unmatched bases: 9. The CDR3 covers 14 residues. Germline V gives CDR1 GTSNPN, CDR2 SVGIG (reference sequence).

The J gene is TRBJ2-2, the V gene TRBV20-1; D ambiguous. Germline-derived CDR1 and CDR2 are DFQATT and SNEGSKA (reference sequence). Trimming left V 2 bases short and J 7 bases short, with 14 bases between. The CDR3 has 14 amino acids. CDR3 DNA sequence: TGCAGTGCTAGACGTCAGATCTGGGGCGGGGAGCTGTTTTTT. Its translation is CSARRQIWGGELFF.

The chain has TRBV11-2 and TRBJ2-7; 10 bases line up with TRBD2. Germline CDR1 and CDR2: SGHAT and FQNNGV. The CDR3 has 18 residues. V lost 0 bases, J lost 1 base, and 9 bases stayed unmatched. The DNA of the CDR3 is TGTGCCAGCAGCTTAGATCTGAGCGGGGGGGAGCTATCCTACGAGCAGTACGTC. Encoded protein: CASSLDLSGGELSYEQYV.

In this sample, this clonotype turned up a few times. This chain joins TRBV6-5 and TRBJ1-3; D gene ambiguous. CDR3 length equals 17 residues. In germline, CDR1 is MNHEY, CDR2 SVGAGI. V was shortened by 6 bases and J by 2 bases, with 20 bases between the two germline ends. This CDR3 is CASRPVAGVFAGNTIYF. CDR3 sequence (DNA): TGTGCCAGCAGACCAGTCGCCGGTGTTTTCGCTGGAAACACCATATATTTT.

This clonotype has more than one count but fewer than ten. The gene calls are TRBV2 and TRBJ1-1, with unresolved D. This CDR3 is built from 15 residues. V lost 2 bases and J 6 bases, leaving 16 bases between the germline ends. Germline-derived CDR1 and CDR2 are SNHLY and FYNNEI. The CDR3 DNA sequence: TGTGCCAGCAGTGAAATGGGCCCCCGCGGGCCTGAAGCTTTCTTT. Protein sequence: CASSEMGPRGPEAFF. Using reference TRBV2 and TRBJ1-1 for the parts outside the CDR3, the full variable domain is EPEVTQTPSHQVTQMGQEVILRCVPISNHLYFYWYRQILGQKVEFLVSFYNNEISEKSEIFDDQFSVERPDGSNFTLKIRSTKLEDSAMYFCASSEMGPRGPEAFFGQGTRLTVV.